One T cell receptor beta chain is described in this entry. The protocol was immunoSEQ multiplex PCR, while the TCRdb copy is restricted to in-frame clones and leaves out a portion. The data contain approximately 160,000 clones, under 95% of them singletons. This specimen comes from a study of control samples from healthy donors and cancer patients. The germline CDR1 and CDR2 sequences are SGDLS and YYNGEE. V lost 3 bases and J lost 3, with 11 bases in between. This CDR3 is built from 14 residues. The TCR comes from a woman under 30 in good health. The chain has TRBV9 and TRBJ2-3; TRBD1 might be the D (5 bases). The specimen was blood. CDR3 region: CASSGQTVTDTQYF. CDR3 nucleotides: TGTGCCAGCAGCGGCCAGACAGTAACAGATACGCAGTATTTT.